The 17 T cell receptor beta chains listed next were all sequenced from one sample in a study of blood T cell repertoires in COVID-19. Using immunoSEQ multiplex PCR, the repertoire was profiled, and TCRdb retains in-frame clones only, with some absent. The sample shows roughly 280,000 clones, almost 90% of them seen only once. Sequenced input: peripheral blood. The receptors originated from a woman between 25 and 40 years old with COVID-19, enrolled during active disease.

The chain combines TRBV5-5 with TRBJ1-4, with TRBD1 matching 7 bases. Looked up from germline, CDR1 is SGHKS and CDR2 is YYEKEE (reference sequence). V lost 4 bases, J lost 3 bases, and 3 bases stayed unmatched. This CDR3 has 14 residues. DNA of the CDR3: TGTGCCAGCAGCCCGGGGACAGCTAATGAAAAACTGTTTTTT. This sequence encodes CASSPGTANEKLFF.

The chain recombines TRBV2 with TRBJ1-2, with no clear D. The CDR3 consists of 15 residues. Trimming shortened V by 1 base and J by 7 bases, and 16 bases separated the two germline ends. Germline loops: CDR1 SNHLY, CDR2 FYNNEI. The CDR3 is CASSEVPTTWGGYTF. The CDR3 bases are TGTGCCAGCAGTGAAGTACCGACTACATGGGGTGGCTACACCTTC.

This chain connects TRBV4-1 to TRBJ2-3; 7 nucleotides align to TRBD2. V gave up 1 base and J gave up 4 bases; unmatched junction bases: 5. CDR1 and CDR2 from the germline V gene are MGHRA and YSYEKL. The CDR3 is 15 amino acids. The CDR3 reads CASSQVQAGSDTQYF. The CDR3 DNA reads TGCGCCAGCAGCCAAGTTCAAGCGGGATCAGATACGCAGTATTTT.

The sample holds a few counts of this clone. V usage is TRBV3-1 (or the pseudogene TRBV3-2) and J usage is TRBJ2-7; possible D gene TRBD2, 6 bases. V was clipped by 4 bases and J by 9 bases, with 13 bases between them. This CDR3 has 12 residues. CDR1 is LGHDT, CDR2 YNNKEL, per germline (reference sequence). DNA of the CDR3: TGTGCCAGCAGCCCGCATGGGACTGCGCAGTACTTC. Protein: CASSPHGTAQYF.

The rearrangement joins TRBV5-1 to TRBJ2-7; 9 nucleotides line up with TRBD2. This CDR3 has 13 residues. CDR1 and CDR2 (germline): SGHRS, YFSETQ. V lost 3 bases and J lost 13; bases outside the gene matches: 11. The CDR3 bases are TGCGCCAGCAGCTCCGAGCTTCTAGCGGGGCCATACTTC. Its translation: CASSSELLAGPYF.

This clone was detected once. The CDR3 loop is CASSQGETRAYNEQFF. The CDR3 DNA reads as TGCGCCAGCAGCCAGGGGGAGACTAGAGCCTACAATGAGCAGTTCTTC. J is TRBJ2-1 and V is TRBV4-1, with TRBD2 as a possible D gene (6 bases). Germline CDR1 is MGHRA and CDR2 is YSYEKL. Trimming shortened V by 3 bases and J by 2 bases, and 14 bases separated the two germline ends. CDR3 length: 16 residues.

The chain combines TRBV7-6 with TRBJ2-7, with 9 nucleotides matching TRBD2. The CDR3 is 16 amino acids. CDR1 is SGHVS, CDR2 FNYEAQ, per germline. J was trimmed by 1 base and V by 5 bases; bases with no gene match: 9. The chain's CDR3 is CASSPGVAGASYEQYF. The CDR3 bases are TGTGCCAGCAGCCCCGGAGTAGCGGGAGCTTCCTACGAGCAGTACTTC.

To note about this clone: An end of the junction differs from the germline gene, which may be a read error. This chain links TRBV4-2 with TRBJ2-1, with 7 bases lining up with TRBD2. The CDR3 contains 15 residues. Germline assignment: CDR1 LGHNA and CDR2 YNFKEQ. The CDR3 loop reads CASSQERLDSSGRIF. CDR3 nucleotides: TGTGCCAGCAGCCAAGAACGGCTGGACTCTAGCGGCAGGATCTTC.

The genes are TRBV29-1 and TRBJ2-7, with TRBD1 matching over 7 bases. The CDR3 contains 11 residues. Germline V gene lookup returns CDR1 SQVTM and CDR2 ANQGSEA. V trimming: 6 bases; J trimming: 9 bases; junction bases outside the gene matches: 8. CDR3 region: CSVTVGDRQYF. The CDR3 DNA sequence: TGCAGCGTCACGGTGGGGGACAGGCAGTACTTC.

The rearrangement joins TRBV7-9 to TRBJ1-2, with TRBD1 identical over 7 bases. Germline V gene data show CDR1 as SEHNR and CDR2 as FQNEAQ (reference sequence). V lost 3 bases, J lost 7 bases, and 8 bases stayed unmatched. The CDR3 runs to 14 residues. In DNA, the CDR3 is TGTGCCAGCAGCTTTGAAACAGGGGCGGCTGGCTACACCTTC. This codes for CASSFETGAAGYTF.

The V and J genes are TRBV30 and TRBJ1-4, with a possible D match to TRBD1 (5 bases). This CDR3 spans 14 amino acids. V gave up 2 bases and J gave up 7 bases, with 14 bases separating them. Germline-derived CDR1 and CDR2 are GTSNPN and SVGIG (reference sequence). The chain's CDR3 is CAWSWGLGPEKLFF. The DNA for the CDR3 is TGTGCCTGGAGTTGGGGACTTGGTCCTGAAAAACTGTTTTTT.

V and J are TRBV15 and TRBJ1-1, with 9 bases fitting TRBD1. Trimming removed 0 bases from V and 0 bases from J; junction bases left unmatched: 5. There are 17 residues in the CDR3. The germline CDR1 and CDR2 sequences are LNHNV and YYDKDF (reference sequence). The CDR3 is CATSRDLRDRVNTEAFF. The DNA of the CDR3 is TGTGCCACCAGCAGAGATCTCAGGGACAGGGTGAACACTGAAGCTTTCTTT. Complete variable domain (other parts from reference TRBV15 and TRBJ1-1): DAMVIQNPRYQVTQFGKPVTLSCSQTLNHNVMYWYQQKSSQAPKLLFHYYDKDFNNEADTPDNFQSRRPNTSFCFLDIRSPGLGDTAMYLCATSRDLRDRVNTEAFFGQGTRLTVV.

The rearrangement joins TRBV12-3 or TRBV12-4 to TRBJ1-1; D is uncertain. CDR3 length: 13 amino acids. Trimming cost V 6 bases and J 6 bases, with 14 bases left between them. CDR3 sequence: CASRPNSRSEAFF. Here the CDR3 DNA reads TGTGCCAGCAGGCCCAACTCCCGTTCTGAAGCTTTCTTT.

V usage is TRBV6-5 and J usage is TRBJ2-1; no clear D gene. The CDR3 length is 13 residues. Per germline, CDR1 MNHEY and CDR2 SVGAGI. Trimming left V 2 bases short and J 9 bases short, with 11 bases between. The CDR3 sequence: CASSYNTEIEQFF. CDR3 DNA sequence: TGTGCCAGCAGTTACAACACAGAAATTGAGCAGTTCTTC.

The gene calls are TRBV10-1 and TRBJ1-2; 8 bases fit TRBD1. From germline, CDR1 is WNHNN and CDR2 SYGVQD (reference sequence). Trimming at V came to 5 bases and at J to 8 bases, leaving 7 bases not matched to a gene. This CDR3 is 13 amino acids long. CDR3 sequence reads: CASSSDRVGGYTF. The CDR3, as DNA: TGCGCCAGCAGTTCGGACAGGGTAGGAGGCTACACCTTC.

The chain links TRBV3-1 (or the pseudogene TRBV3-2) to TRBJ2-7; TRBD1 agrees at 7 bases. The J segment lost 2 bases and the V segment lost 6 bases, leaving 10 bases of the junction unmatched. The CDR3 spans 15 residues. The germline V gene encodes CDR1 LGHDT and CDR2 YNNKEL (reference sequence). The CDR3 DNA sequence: TGTGCCAGCAGTCTCAAAAAGGGGGCTACCTACGAGCAGTACTTC. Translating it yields CASSLKKGATYEQYF.

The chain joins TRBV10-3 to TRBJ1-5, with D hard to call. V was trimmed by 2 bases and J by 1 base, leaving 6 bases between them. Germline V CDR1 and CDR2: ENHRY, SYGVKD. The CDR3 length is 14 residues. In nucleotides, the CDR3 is TGTGCCATCAGTGAGGCGAGCAGCAATCAGCCCCAGCATTTT. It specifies CAISEASSNQPQHF.